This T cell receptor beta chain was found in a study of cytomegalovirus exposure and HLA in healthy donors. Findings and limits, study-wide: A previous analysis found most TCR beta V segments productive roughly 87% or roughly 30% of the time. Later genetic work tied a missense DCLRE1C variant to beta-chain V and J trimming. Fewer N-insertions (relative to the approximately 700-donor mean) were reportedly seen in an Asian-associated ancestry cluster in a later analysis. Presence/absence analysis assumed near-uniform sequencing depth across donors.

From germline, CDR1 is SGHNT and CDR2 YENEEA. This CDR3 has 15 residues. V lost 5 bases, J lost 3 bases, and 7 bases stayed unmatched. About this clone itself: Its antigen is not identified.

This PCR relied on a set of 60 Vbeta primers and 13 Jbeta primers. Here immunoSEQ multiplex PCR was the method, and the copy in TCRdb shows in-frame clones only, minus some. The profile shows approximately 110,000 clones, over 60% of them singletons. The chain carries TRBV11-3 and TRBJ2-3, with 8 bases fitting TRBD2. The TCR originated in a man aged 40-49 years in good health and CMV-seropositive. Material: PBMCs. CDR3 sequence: CASSPGGGKTDTQYF. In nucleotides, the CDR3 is TGTGCCAGCAGCCCGGGGGGGGGTAAGACAGATACGCAGTATTTT.